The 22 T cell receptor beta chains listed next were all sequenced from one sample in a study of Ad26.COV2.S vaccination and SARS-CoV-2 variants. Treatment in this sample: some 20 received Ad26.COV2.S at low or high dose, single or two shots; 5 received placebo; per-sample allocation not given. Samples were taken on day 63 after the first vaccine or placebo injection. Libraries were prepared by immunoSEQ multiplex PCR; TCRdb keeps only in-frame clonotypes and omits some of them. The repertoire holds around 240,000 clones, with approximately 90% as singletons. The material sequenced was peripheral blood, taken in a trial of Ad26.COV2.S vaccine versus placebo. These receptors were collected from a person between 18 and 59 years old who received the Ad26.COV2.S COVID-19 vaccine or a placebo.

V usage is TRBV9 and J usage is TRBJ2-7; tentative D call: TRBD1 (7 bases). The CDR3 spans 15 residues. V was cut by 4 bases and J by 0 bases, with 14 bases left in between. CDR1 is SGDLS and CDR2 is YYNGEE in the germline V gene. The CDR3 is CASSPGGSGSYEQYF. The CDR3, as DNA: TGTGCCAGCAGCCCAGGGGGGTCCGGCTCCTACGAGCAGTACTTC.

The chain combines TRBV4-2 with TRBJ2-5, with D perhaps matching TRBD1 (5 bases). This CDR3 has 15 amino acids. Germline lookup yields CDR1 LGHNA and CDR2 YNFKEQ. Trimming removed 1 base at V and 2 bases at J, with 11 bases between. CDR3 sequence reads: CASSQAWGGQETQYF. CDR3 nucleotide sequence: TGTGCCAGCAGCCAAGCGTGGGGCGGTCAAGAGACCCAGTACTTC.

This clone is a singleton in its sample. CDR3 residues: CASSSLRTSGRVTDTQYF. CDR3 coding DNA: TGTGCCAGCAGCTCCCTTAGGACTAGCGGGAGGGTCACAGATACGCAGTATTTT. The genes are TRBV5-6 and TRBJ2-3; 15 bases match TRBD2. Germline V CDR1 and CDR2: SGHDT, YYEEEE. There are 18 residues in the CDR3. The trim removed 3 bases at V and 2 bases at J, leaving 7 bases unmatched.

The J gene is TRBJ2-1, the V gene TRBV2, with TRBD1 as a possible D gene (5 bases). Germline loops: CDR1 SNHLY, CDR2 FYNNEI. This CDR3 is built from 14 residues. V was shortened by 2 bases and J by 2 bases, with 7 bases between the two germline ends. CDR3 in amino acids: CASSEQGTYNEQFF. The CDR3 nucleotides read TGTGCCAGCAGTGAACAGGGTACCTACAATGAGCAGTTCTTC. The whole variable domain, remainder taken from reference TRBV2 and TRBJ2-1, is EPEVTQTPSHQVTQMGQEVILRCVPISNHLYFYWYRQILGQKVEFLVSFYNNEISEKSEIFDDQFSVERPDGSNFTLKIRSTKLEDSAMYFCASSEQGTYNEQFFGPGTRLTVL.

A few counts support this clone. CDR3 in amino acids: CASSLPPAQGRYNSPLHF. DNA for the CDR3: TGTGCCAGCAGCTTGCCCCCTGCGCAGGGCCGCTATAATTCACCCCTCCACTTT. The chain combines TRBV11-3 with TRBJ1-6; maybe TRBD1 (5 bases). The germline V gene has CDR1 SGHNT and CDR2 YENEEA. V gave up 3 bases and J gave up 3 bases, with 18 bases separating them. This CDR3 is 18 amino acids long.

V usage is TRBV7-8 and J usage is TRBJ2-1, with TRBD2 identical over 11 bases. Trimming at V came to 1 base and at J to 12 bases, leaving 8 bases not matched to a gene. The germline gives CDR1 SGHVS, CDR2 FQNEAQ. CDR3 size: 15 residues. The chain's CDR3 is CASSLVRELAGAQFF. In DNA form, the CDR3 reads TGTGCCAGCAGCTTAGTTAGGGAACTAGCGGGAGCGCAGTTCTTC.

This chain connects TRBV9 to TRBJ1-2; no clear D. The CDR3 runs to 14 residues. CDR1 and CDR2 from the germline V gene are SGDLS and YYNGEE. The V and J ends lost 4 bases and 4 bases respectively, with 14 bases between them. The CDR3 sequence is CASSQPNPSYGYTF. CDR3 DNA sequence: TGTGCCAGCAGCCAACCTAATCCCTCCTATGGCTACACCTTC. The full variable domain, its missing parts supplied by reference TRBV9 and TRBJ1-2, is DSGVTQTPKHLITATGQRVTLRCSPRSGDLSVYWYQQSLDQGLQFLIQYYNGEERAKGNILERFSAQQFPDLHSELNLSSLELGDSALYFCASSQPNPSYGYTFGSGTRLTVV.

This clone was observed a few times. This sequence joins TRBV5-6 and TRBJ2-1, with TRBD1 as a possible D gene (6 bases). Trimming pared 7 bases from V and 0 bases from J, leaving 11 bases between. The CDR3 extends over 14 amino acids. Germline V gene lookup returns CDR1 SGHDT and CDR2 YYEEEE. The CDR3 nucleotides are TGTGCCAGCTCCTGGGGGCGCTCCTACAATGAGCAGTTCTTC. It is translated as CASSWGRSYNEQFF.

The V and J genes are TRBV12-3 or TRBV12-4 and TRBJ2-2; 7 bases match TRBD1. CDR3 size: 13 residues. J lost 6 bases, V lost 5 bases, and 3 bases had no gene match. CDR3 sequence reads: CASSLTGSGELFF. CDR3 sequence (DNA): TGTGCCAGCAGTCTGACAGGGTCCGGGGAGCTGTTTTTT.

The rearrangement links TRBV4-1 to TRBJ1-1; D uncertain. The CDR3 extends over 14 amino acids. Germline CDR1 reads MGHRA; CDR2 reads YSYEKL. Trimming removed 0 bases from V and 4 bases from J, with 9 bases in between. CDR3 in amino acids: CASSQEGQSTEAFF. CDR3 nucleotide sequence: TGCGCCAGCAGCCAAGAGGGCCAGAGCACTGAAGCTTTCTTT.

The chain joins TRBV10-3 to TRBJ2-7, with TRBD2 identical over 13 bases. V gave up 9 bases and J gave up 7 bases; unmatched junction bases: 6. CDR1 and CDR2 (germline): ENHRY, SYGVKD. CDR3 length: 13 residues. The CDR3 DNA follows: TGTGCCATAGGACTAGCGGGAGTCGGAGAGCAGTACTTC. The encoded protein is CAIGLAGVGEQYF.

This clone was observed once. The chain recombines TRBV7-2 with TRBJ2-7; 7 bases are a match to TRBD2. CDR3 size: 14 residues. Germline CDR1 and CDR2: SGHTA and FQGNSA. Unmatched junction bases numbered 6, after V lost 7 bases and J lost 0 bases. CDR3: CASTRGTTSYEQYF. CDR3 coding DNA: TGTGCCAGCACTAGAGGGACTACCTCCTACGAGCAGTACTTC.

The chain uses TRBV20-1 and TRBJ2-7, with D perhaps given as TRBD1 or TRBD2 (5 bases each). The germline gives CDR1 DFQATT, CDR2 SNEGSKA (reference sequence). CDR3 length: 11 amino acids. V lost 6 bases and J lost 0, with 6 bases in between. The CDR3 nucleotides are TGCAGTGCCGGGACCTCCTACGAGCAGTACTTC. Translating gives CSAGTSYEQYF.

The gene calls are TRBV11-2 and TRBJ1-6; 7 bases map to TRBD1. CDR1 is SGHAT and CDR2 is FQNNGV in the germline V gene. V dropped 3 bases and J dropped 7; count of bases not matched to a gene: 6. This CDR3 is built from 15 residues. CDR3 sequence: CASSLRAGGNSPLHF. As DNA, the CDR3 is TGTGCCAGCAGCTTGCGGGCAGGGGGAAATTCACCCCTCCACTTT. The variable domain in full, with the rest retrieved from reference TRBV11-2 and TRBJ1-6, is EAGVAQSPRYKIIEKRQSVAFWCNPISGHATLYWYQQILGQGPKLLIQFQNNGVVDDSQLPKDRFSAERLKGVDSTLKIQPAKLEDSAVYLCASSLRAGGNSPLHFGNGTRLTVT.

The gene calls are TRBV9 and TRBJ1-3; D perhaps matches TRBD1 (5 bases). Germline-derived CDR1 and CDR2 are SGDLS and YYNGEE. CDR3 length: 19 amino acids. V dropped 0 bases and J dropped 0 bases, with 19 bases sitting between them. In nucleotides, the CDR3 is TGTGCCAGCAGCGTAGCCAAAATTACTGGGGCTGGCTCTGGAAACACCATATATTTT. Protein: CASSVAKITGAGSGNTIYF.

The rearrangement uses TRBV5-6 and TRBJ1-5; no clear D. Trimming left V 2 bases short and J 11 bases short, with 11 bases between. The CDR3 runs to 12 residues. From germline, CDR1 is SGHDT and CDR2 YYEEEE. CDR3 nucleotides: TGTGCCAGCAGCTTAGAGGGAGAGTCCCAGCATTTT. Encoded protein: CASSLEGESQHF.

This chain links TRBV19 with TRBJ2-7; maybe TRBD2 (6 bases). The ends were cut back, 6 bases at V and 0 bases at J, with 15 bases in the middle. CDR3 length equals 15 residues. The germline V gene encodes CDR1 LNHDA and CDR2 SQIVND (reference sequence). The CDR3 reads CASRPSGLSSYEQYF. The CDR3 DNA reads TGTGCCAGTAGACCCAGCGGGCTCAGCTCCTACGAGCAGTACTTC.

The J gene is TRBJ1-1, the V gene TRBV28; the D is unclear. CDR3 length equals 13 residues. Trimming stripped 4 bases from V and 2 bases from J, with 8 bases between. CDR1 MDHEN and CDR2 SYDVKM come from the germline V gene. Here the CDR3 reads CASSSPTNTEAFF. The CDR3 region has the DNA TGTGCCAGCAGTTCCCCGACCAACACTGAAGCTTTCTTT.

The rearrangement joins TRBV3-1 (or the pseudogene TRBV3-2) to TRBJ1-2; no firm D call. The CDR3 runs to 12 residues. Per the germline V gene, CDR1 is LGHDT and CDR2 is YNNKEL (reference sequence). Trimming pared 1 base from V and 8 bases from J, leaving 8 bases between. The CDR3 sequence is CASSQGGGGYTF. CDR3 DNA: TGTGCCAGCAGCCAAGGTGGTGGAGGCTACACCTTC.

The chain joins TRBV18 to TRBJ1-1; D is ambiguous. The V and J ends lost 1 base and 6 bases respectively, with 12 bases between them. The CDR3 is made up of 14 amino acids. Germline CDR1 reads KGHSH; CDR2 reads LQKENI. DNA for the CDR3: TGTGCCAGCTCACCACTTCCCCGGACCGCTGAAGCTTTCTTT. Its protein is CASSPLPRTAEAFF.

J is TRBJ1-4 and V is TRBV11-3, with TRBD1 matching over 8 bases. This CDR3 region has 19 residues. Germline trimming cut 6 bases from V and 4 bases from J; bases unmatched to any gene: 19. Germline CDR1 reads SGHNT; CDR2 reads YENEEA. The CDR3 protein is CASRPTREQGQGHNEKLFF. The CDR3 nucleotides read TGTGCCAGCAGGCCAACCCGAGAACAAGGACAGGGACATAATGAAAAACTGTTTTTT.

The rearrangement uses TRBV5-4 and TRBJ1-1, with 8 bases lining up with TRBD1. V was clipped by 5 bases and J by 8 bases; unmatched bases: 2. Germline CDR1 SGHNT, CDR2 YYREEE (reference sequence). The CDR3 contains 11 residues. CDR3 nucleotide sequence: TGTGCCAGCAGTAGGGACAGGGAAGCTTTCTTT. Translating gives CASSRDREAFF.